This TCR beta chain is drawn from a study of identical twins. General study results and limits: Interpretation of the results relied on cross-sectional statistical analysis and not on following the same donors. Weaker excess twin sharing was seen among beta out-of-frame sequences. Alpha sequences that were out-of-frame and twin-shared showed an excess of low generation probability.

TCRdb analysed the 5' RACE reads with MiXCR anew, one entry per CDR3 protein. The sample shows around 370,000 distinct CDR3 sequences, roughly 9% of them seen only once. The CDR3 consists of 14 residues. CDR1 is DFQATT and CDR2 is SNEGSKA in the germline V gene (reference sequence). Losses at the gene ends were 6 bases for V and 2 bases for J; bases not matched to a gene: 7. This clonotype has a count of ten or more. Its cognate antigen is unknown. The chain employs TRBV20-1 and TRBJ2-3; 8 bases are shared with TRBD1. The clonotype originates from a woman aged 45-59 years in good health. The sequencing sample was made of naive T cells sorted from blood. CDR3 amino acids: CSASPGGLTDTQYF. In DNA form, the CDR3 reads TGCAGTGCCTCTCCAGGGGGCCTCACAGATACGCAGTATTTT.